The entry below gives a single TCR beta chain sequence along with its context. The antigen remains undetermined. These data come from a study of radiotherapy plus CTLA-4 blockade in lung cancer. Study overall: Among enrolled patients, 15% to 20% responded and roughly 30% achieved disease control.

Study results and caveats: Alongside interferon-beta, early blood T cell clone dynamics were reportedly the best predictor of response. There was expansion of tumor-derived TCR clones in blood after radiotherapy plus ipilimumab.

CDR1 DFQATT and CDR2 SNEGSKA come from the germline V gene (reference sequence). The CDR3 has 9 residues. Using immunoSEQ multiplex PCR, the repertoire was profiled, and TCRdb retains in-frame clones only, with some absent. Found here are roughly 88,000 clones, about 83% of them singletons; the top ten hold over 0.75%. The origin of this receptor is a human donor with non-small cell lung cancer who had stable disease on radiotherapy plus ipilimumab. The source was peripheral blood, collected from a patient treated with radiotherapy plus ipilimumab. The rearrangement joins TRBV20-1 to TRBJ1-1, with D perhaps matching TRBD1 (6 bases). The CDR3 nucleotides are TGCTTAACAGGGTCATCGGCTTTCTTT. Protein product: CLTGSSAFF.